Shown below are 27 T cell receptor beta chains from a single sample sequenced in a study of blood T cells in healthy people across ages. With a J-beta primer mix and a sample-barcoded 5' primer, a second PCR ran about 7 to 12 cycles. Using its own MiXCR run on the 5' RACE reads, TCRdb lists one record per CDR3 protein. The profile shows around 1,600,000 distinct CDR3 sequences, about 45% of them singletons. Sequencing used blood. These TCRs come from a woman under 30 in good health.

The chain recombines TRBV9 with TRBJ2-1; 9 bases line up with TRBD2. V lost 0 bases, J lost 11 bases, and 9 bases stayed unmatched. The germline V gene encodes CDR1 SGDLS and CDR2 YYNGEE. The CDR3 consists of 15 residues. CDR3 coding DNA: TGTGCCAGCAGCGTAGTTAGCGGGAGTCGGAATAAGCAGTTCTTC. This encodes CASSVVSGSRNKQFF.

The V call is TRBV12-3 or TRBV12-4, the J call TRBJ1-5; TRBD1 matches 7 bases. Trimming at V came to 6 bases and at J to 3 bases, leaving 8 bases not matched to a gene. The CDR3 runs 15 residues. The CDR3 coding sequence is TGTGCCAGCAGCTCAGACAGGGATCCCAATCAGCCCCAGCATTTT. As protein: CASSSDRDPNQPQHF.

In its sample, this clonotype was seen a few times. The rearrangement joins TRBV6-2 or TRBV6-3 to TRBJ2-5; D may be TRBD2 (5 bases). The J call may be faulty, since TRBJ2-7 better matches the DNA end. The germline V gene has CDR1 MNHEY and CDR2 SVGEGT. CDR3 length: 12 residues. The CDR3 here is CASSYMGSEQYF. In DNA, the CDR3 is TGTGCCAGCAGTTACATGGGGAGCGAGCAGTACTTC.

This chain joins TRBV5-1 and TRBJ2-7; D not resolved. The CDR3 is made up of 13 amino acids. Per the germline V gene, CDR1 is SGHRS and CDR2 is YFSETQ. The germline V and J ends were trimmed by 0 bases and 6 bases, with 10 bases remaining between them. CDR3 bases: TGCGCCAGCAGCTTGGCTCCGCGATGCGAGCAGTACTTC. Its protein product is CASSLAPRCEQYF.

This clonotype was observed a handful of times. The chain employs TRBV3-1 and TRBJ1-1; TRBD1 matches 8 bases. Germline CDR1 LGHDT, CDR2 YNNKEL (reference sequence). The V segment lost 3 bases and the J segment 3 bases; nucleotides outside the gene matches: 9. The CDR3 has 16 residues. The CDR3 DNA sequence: TGTGCCAGCAGCCACTGGACAGGGTTGTACGACACTGAAGCTTTCTTT. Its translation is CASSHWTGLYDTEAFF.

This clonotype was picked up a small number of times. The CDR3 nucleotides read TGCGCCAGCAGCCAAGAGGGGACAGGGTATCGGGAAGCTTTCTTT. This sequence encodes CASSQEGTGYREAFF. The gene calls are TRBV4-3 and TRBJ1-1, with 9 bases identical to TRBD1. V gave up 0 bases and J gave up 8 bases; unmatched junction bases: 7. Germline CDR1 LGHNA, CDR2 YSLEER. The CDR3 runs 15 residues.

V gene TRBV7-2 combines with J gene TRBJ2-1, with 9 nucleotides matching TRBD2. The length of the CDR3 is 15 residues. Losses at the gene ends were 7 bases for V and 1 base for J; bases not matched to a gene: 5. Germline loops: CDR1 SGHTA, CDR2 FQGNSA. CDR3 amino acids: CASTSSGRSYNEQFF. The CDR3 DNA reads TGTGCCAGCACCTCAAGCGGGAGGTCCTACAATGAGCAGTTCTTC. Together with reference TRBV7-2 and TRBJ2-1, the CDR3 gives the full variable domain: GAGVSQSPSNKVTEKGKDVELRCDPISGHTALYWYRQSLGQGLEFLIYFQGNSAPDKSGLPSDRFSAERTGGSVSTLTIQRTQQEDSAVYLCASTSSGRSYNEQFFGPGTRLTVL.

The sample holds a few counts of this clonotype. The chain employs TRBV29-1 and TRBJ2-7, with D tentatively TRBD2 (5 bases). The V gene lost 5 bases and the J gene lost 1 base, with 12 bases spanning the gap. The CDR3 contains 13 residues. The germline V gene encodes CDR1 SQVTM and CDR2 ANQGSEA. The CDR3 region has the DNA TGCAGCGTTCTCGTCGGGGTTTCCTACGAGCAGTACTTC. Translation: CSVLVGVSYEQYF.

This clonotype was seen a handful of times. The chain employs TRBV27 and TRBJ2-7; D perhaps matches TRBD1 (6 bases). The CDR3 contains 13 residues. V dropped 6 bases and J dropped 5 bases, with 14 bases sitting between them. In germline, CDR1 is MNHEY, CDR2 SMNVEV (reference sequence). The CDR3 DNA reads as TGTGCCAGCAGCCACCAGGGGATCGACGAGCAGTACTTC. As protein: CASSHQGIDEQYF.

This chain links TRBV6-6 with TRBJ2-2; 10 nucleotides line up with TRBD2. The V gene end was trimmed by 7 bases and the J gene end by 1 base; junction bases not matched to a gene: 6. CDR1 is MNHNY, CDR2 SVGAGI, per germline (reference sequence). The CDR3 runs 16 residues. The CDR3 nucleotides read TGTGCCAGCAAAACTAGCGGGGTGCTGAACACCGGGGAGCTGTTTTTT. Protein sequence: CASKTSGVLNTGELFF.

CDR3 coding DNA: TGTGCCAGCAGCTCGATACTGACTAGCGGATTCTCCTACGAGCAGTACTTC. Its translation is CASSSILTSGFSYEQYF. The chain joins TRBV27 to TRBJ2-7; 9 bases fit TRBD2. This CDR3 has 17 amino acids. CDR1 MNHEY and CDR2 SMNVEV come from the germline V gene (reference sequence). V shed 6 bases, J shed 0 bases, and the junction held 12 bases outside the gene matches.

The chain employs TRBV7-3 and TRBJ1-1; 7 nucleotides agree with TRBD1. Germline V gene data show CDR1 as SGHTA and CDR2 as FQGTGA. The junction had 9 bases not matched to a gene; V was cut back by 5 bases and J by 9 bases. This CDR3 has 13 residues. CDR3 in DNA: TGTGCCAGCAGCCATGGGGGGGACAGTCAAGCTTTCTTT. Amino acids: CASSHGGDSQAFF. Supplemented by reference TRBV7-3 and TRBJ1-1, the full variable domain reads GAGVSQTPSNKVTEKGKYVELRCDPISGHTALYWYRQSLGQGPEFLIYFQGTGAADDSGLPNDRFFAVRPEGSVSTLKIQRTERGDSAVYLCASSHGGDSQAFFGQGTRLTVV.

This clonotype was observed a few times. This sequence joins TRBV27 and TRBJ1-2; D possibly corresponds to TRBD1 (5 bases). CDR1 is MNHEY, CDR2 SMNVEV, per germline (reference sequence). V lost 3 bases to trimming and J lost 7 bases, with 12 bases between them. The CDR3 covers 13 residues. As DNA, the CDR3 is TGTGCCAGCAGTTTTTGGCAGGGAAGTGGCTACACCTTC. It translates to CASSFWQGSGYTF.

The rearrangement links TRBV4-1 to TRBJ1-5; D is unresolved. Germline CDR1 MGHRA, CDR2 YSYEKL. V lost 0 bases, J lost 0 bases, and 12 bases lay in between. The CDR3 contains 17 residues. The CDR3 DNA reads TGCGCCAGCAGCCAAGAGGAAACGGGGTATAGCAATCAGCCCCAGCATTTT. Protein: CASSQEETGYSNQPQHF.

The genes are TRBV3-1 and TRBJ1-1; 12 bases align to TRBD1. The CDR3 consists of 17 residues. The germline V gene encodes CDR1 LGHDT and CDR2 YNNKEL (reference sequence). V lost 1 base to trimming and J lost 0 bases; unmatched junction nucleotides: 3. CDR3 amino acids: CASSQVGTGGMNTEAFF. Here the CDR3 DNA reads TGTGCCAGCAGCCAAGTTGGGACAGGGGGCATGAACACTGAAGCTTTCTTT. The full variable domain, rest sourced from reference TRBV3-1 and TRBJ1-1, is DTAVSQTPKYLVTQMGNDKSIKCEQNLGHDTMYWYKQDSKKFLKIMFSYNNKELIINETVPNRFSPKSPDKAHLNLHINSLELGDSAVYFCASSQVGTGGMNTEAFFGQGTRLTVV.

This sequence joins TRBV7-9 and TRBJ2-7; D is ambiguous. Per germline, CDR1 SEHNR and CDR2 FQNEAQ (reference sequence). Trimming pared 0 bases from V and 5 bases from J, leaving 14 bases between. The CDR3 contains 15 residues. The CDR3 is CASSLAYGRVNEQYF. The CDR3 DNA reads TGTGCCAGCAGCTTAGCGTACGGACGGGTAAACGAGCAGTACTTC.

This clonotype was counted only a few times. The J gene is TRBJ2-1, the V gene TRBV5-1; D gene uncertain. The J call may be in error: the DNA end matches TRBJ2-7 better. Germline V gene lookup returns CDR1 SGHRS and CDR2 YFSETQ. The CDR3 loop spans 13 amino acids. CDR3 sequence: CASSDVPYNEQYF. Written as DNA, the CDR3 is TGCGCCAGCTCGGACGTCCCCTACAATGAGCAGTACTTC.

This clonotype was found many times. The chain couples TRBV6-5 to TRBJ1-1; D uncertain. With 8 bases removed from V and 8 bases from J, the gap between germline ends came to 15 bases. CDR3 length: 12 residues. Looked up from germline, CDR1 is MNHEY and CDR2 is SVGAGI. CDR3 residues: CASSNSGLEAFF. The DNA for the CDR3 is TGTGCCAGCTCTAATAGCGGGTTGGAAGCTTTCTTT.

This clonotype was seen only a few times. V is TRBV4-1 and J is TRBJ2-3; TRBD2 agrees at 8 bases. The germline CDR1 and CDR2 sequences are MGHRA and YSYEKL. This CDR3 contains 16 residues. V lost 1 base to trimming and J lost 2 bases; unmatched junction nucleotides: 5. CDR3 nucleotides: TGCGCCAGCAGCCAAGCAATTAGCGGGATCACAGATACGCAGTATTTT. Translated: CASSQAISGITDTQYF.

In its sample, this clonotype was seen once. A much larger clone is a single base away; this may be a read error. The chain's CDR3 is CASRVAGGREQFF. The CDR3 DNA is TGTGCCAGCAGAGTAGCGGGAGGTCGTGAGCAGTTCTTC. This chain joins TRBV12-3 or TRBV12-4 and TRBJ2-1, with 10 bases matching TRBD2. V shed 6 bases and J 9 bases; nucleotides not matched to a gene: 5. This CDR3 contains 13 residues.

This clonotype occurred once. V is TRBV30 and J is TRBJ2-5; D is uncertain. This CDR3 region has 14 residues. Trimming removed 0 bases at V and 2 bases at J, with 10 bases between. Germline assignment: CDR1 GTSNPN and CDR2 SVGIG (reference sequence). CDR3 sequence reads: CAWSVRSGQETQYF. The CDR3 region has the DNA TGTGCCTGGAGTGTACGTTCGGGTCAAGAGACCCAGTACTTC.

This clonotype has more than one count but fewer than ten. The CDR3 sequence: CAIAEEWRAEAFF. In DNA form, the CDR3 reads TGTGCCATCGCGGAGGAGTGGCGGGCTGAAGCTTTCTTT. The rearrangement uses TRBV10-3 and TRBJ1-1, with unresolved D. From germline, CDR1 is ENHRY and CDR2 SYGVKD. This CDR3 spans 13 amino acids. V gave up 8 bases and J gave up 6 bases, with 16 bases separating them.

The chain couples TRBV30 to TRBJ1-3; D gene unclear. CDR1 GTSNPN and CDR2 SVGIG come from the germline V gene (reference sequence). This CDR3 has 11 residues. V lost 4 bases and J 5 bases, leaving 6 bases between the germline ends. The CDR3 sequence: CAWTSRNTIYF. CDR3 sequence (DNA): TGTGCCTGGACCTCCCGAAACACCATATATTTT.

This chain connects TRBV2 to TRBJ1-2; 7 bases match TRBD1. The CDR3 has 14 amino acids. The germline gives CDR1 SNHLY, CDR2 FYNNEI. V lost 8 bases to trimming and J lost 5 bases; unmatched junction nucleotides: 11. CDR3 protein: CASGRGPGGYGYTF. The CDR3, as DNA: TGTGCCAGCGGGCGCGGGCCAGGGGGGTATGGCTACACCTTC.

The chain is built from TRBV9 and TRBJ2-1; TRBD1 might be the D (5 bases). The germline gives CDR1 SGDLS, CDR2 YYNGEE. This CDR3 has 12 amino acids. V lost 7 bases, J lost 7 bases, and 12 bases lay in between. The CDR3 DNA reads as TGTGCCAGCGGGCTTAGGGGTAATGAGCAGTTCTTC. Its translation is CASGLRGNEQFF.

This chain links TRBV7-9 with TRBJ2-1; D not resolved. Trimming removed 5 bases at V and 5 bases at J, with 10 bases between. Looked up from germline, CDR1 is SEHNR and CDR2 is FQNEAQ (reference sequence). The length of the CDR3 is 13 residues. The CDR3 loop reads CASSPTSDNEQFF. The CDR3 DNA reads TGTGCCAGCAGCCCGACAAGTGACAATGAGCAGTTCTTC.

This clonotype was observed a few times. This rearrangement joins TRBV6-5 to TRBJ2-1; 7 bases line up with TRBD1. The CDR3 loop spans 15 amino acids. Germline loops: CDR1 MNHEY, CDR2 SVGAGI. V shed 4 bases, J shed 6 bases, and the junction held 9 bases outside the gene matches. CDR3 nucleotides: TGTGCCAGCAGTTTCCGACAGGGTTGGCGCAATGAGCAGTTCTTC. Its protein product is CASSFRQGWRNEQFF.